A few counts support the clone carrying this T cell receptor (beta chain). The target antigen is unknown. The CDR3 totals 16 residues. Between the trimmed V and J ends, which lost 4 bases and 0 bases, there was a span of 13 bases. Germline CDR1 is SGHRS and CDR2 is YFSETQ. The entirety of the isolated RNA underwent reverse transcription, so expressed TCRB transcripts were sequenced. Clones were sequenced by immunoSEQ multiplex PCR, and TCRdb holds only the in-frame ones, with some missing. The table has some 150,000 clones, 10% seen once. Purity of each sorted population was above 95%. The data were obtained in a study of beta chain features in type 1 diabetes. Study-level results: Patients with type 1 diabetes carried fewer insertions and had more deletions at their VDJ junctions. Patients showed naive, central memory and Treg TCRB repertoires that appeared more similar than those of healthy donors.

This chain connects TRBV5-1 to TRBJ2-2; no clear D gene. Sequencing was carried out using naive CD4+ T cells from blood. This TCR came from a man aged 18 to 30 in good health. Written as DNA, the CDR3 is TGCGCCAGCAGCCCCATTCCGCAGACGAACACCGGGGAGCTGTTTTTT. Translation: CASSPIPQTNTGELFF. Full variable domain (rest looked up from reference TRBV5-1 and TRBJ2-2): KAGVTQTPRYLIKTRGQQVTLSCSPISGHRSVSWYQQTPGQGLQFLFEYFSETQRNKGNFPGRFSGRQFSNSRSEMNVSTLELGDSALYLCASSPIPQTNTGELFFGEGSRLTVL.